The sample holds a few counts of the clone carrying this TCR beta chain. Its antigen is unidentified. The data originate from a study of human T cells and chemical hapten exposure. About the study: Patients, largely female, had alopecia areata, totalis or universalis.

Study conclusions and caveats: A positive correlation with patch test score was shown by PT1 expanded TCR counts.

Time point given: pre-sensitization, week 0. Treatment defined: therapeutic diphenylcyclopropenone sensitization with weekly scalp DPC. The J segment lost 3 bases and the V segment lost 0 bases, leaving 1 base of the junction unmatched. This CDR3 comprises 15 residues. Germline loops: CDR1 KGHSY, CDR2 FQNENV. Original data processing: Counting gave a median of approximately 97,000 TCRs per sample, with values ranging from about 23,224 to 690,600. TCRdb reanalysed the RACE reads using MiXCR and keeps one entry per CDR3 protein. TCRdb, rather than the study authors, made the V and J calls. The sample has 380,000 or so distinct CDR3 sequences; around 5% are singletons.

The starting material was whole blood, obtained in connection with sensitization to the hapten diphenylcyclopropenone (DPC). The chain carries TRBV16 and TRBJ1-1, with TRBD1 matching over 10 bases. This TCR was sampled from a woman aged 18 to 35 with alopecia areata. Some clones in this sample may be carry-over from other donors' samples. CDR3 sequence (DNA): TGTGCCAGCAGCCAATCGGGGACAGGGGACACTGAAGCTTTCTTT. Translation: CASSQSGTGDTEAFF.